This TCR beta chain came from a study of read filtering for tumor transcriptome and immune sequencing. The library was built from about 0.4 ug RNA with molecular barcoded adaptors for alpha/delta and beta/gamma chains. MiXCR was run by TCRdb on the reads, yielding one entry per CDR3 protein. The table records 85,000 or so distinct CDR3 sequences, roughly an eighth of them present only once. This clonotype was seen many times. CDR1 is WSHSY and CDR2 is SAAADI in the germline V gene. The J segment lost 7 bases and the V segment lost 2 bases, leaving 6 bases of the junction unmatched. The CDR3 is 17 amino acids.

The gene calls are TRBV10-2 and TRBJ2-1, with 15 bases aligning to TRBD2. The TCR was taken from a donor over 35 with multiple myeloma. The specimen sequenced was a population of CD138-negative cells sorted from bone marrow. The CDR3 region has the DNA TGCGCCAGCAGTGAGGGGACTAGCGGGAGGAGTGGTAATGAGCAGTTCTTC. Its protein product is CASSEGTSGRSGNEQFF.